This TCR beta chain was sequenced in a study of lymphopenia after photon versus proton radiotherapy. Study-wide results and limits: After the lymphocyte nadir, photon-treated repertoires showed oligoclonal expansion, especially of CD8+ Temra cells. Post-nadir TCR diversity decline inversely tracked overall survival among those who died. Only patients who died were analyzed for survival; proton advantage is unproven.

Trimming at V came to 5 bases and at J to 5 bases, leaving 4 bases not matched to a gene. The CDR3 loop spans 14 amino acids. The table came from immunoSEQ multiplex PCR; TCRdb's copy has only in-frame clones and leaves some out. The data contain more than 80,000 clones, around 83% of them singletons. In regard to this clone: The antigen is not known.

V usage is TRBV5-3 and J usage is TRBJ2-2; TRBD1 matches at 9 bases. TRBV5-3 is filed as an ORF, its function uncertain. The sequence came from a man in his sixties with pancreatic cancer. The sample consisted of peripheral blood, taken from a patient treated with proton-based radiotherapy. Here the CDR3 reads CARRRTGVTGELFF. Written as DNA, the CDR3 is TGTGCCAGAAGGAGGACAGGGGTTACCGGGGAGCTGTTTTTT.